The 8 T cell receptor beta chains listed next were all sequenced from one sample in a study of blood T cell repertoires in COVID-19. Libraries were prepared by immunoSEQ multiplex PCR; TCRdb keeps only in-frame clonotypes and omits some of them. The table has some 250,000 clones, 86% seen once; the top ten hold 2.2%. The material sequenced was peripheral blood. Receptors originate from a man aged 25 to 45 who had recovered from COVID-19.

In its sample, this clone was seen once. This chain links TRBV5-1 with TRBJ1-1; possible D gene TRBD1, 5 bases. Germline CDR1 is SGHRS and CDR2 is YFSETQ. The CDR3 loop spans 17 amino acids. The V end lost 2 bases, the J end lost 1 base, and 18 bases lay between the germline ends. The chain's CDR3 is CASSLGGTSTGNTEAFF. CDR3 sequence (DNA): TGCGCCAGCAGCTTAGGCGGGACCTCAACGGGGAACACTGAAGCTTTCTTT. Drawing the rest from reference TRBV5-1 and TRBJ1-1, the complete variable domain is KAGVTQTPRYLIKTRGQQVTLSCSPISGHRSVSWYQQTPGQGLQFLFEYFSETQRNKGNFPGRFSGRQFSNSRSEMNVSTLELGDSALYLCASSLGGTSTGNTEAFFGQGTRLTVV.

The V call is TRBV27, the J call TRBJ1-2, with 10 bases matching TRBD1. The CDR3 has 13 residues. The germline gives CDR1 MNHEY, CDR2 SMNVEV (reference sequence). Trimming cost V 5 bases and J 8 bases; bases outside gene matches: 5. Here the CDR3 reads CASSRQGAGGYTF. In nucleotides, the CDR3 is TGTGCCAGCAGTAGACAGGGGGCAGGGGGCTACACCTTC.

The V and J genes are TRBV12-3 or TRBV12-4 and TRBJ1-1; D is uncertain. The CDR3 loop spans 13 amino acids. With 5 bases removed from V and 8 bases from J, the gap between germline ends came to 15 bases. The CDR3 nucleotides read TGTGCCAGCAGTCGAACCGACAAAGCAGAAGCTTTCTTT. Residues: CASSRTDKAEAFF.

The chain has TRBV27 and TRBJ2-7, with TRBD1 matching 7 bases. Germline V gives CDR1 MNHEY, CDR2 SMNVEV (reference sequence). The CDR3 has 14 residues. Trimming took 3 bases from V and 7 from J; bases not matched to a gene: 9. The CDR3 loop reads CASSFFVGGREQYF. CDR3 in DNA: TGTGCCAGCAGTTTTTTTGTAGGGGGCAGAGAGCAGTACTTC.

V gene TRBV7-9 combines with J gene TRBJ2-7, with TRBD2 matching 13 bases. Germline CDR1 and CDR2: SEHNR and FQNEAQ (reference sequence). The V gene end was trimmed by 5 bases and the J gene end by 5 bases; junction bases not matched to a gene: 9. The CDR3 has 16 amino acids. The DNA of the CDR3 is TGTGCCAGCAGCGAGACTAGCGGGGGGTTCCAGGACGAGCAGTACTTC. The encoded protein is CASSETSGGFQDEQYF.

Concerning this clone: One junction end disagrees with the germline gene, perhaps due to a read error. The chain carries TRBV18 and TRBJ1-5; 8 positions match TRBD1. The CDR3 is 16 amino acids. CDR1 and CDR2 from the germline V gene are KGHSH and LQKENI. CDR3 sequence: CASSAPANRGDQPQHF. The DNA of the CDR3 is TGTGCCAGCTCAGCACCGGCCAACAGGGGGGACCAGCCCCAGCATTTT.

This chain joins TRBV5-6 and TRBJ2-1; 8 bases are a match to TRBD1. Germline V lookup: CDR1 SGHDT, CDR2 YYEEEE. V trimming: 4 bases; J trimming: 5 bases; junction bases outside the gene matches: 5. This CDR3 comprises 14 residues. DNA of the CDR3: TGTGCCAGCAGCCTCCGGGACAGGAACAATGAGCAGTTCTTC. Translation: CASSLRDRNNEQFF.

The V call is TRBV6-7, the J call TRBJ1-5; 7 positions match TRBD1. TRBV6-7 is identified as an open reading frame with a role that is uncertain. The length of the CDR3 is 15 residues. Losses at the gene ends were 6 bases for V and 5 bases for J; bases not matched to a gene: 10. CDR3 sequence: CASRTGTADYQPQHF. The CDR3, as DNA: TGTGCCAGCAGAACCGGGACAGCAGACTATCAGCCCCAGCATTTT.